What follows is one T cell receptor (beta chain) and its context. Its antigen remains unidentified. This sample stems from a study of OX40 agonist ivuxolimab in advanced cancers. The study, taken as a whole, reports: Partial responders at 0.1-3.0 mg/kg showed near-lowest clonal expansion.

Trimming left V 8 bases short and J 0 bases short, with 11 bases between. The CDR3 length is 12 residues. Germline values: CDR1 GTSNPN, CDR2 SVGIG (reference sequence). Clones were read by immunoSEQ multiplex PCR, and TCRdb kept only the in-frame ones, dropping some. The table has about 46,000 clones, approximately 86% seen once. The sequenced sample was CD4+ or CD8+ T cells sorted from blood, obtained in a trial of the OX40 agonist ivuxolimab. This receptor was obtained from an adult with an advanced solid tumor such as melanoma, head and neck, liver or kidney cancer. This chain joins TRBV30 and TRBJ2-7; D perhaps matches TRBD2 (6 bases). As DNA, the CDR3 is TGTGCCGGGACTTCCACCTCCTACGAGCAGTACTTC. It is translated as CAGTSTSYEQYF.